This T cell receptor (beta chain) was found in a study of neurological immune-mediated disorders. Across the study: There were around 35 multiple sclerosis patients. Of these, 31 had relapsing-remitting MS and 3 had secondary progressive MS.

This CDR3 has 15 amino acids. The V and J ends lost 7 bases and 4 bases, in that order; junction bases with no gene match: 12. CDR1 and CDR2 from the germline V gene are SEHNR and FQNEAQ (reference sequence). Overall study results and limits: None of the CDR3 amino acid sequences of expanded clones were shared across subjects, and this suggested private repertoires in all groups.

This clonotype was counted many times. The antigen remains undetermined. TCRdb re-derived calls from the 5' RACE reads in MiXCR, one entry per CDR3 protein. The table records tens of thousands of distinct CDR3 sequences, approximately 3% of them present only once. Unsorted libraries were derived from 2 million PBMCs stored at -80 C. The origin of this receptor is a woman in her forties or fifties with multiple sclerosis. The sequenced material came from PBMCs. The chain employs TRBV7-9 and TRBJ1-2, with TRBD1 matching over 7 bases. This chain's CDR3 is CASMIGGPLVYGYTF. The CDR3 nucleotides read TGTGCCAGCATGATAGGGGGCCCACTAGTCTATGGCTACACCTTC.